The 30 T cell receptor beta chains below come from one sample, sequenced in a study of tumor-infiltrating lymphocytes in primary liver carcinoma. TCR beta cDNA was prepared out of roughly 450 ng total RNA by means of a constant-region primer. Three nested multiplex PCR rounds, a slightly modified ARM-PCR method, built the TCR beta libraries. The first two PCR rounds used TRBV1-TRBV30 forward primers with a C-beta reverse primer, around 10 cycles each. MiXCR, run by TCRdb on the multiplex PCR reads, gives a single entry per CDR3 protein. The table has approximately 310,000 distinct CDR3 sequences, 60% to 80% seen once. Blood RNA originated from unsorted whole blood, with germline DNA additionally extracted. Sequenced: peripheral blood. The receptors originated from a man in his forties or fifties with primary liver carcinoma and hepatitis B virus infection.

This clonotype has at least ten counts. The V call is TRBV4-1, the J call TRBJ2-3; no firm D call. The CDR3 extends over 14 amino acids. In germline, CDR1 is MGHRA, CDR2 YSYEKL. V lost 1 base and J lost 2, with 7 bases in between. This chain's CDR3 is CASSQAPSTDTQYF. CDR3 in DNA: TGCGCCAGCAGCCAAGCCCCGTCCACAGATACGCAGTATTTT.

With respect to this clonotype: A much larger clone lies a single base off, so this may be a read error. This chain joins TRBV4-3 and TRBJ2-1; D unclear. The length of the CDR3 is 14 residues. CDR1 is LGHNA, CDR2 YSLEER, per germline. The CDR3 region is CASSLDGRNNAQFF. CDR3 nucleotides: TGCGCCAGCAGCCTCGACGGCCGGAACAATGCGCAGTTCTTC.

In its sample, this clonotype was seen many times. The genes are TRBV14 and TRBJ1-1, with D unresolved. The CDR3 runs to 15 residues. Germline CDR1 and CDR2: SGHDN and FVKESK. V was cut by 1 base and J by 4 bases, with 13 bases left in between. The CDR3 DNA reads TGTGCCAGCAGCCAAGCCCTGGGGTTCGGCACTGAAGCTTTCTTT. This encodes CASSQALGFGTEAFF.

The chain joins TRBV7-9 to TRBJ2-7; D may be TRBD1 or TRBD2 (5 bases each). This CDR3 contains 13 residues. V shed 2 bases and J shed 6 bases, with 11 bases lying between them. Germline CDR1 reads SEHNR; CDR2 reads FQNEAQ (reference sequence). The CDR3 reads CASSLLEGSEQYF. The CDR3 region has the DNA TGTGCCAGCAGCTTACTCGAGGGGAGCGAGCAGTACTTC.

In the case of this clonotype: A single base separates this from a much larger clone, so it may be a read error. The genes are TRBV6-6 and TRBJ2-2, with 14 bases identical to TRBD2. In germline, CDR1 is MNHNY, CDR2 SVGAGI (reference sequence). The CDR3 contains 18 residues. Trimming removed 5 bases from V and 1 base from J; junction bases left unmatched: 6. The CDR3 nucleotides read TGTGCCAGCAGTATGTTCGGGACTAGCGGGGGGAACACCGGGGAGCTGTTTTTT. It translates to CASSMFGTSGGNTGELFF.

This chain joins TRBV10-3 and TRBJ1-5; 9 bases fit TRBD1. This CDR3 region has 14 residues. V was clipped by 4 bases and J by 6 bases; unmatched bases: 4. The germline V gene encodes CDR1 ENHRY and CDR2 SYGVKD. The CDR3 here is CAISGQGGGQPQHF. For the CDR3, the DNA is TGTGCCATCAGTGGACAGGGGGGCGGTCAGCCCCAGCATTTT.

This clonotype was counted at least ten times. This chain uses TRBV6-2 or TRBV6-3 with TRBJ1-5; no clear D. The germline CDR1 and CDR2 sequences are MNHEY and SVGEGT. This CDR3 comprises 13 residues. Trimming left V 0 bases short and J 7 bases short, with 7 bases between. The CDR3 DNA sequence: TGTGCCAGCAGTTACTCGATGTACCAGCCCCAGCATTTT. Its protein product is CASSYSMYQPQHF.

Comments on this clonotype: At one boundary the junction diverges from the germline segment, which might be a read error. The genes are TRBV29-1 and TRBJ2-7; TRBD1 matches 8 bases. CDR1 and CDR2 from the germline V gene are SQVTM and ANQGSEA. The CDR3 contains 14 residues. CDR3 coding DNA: TGCAACGTTGAAGGCGGACAGGGCTCCTACGAGCAGTACTTC. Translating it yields CNVEGGQGSYEQYF.

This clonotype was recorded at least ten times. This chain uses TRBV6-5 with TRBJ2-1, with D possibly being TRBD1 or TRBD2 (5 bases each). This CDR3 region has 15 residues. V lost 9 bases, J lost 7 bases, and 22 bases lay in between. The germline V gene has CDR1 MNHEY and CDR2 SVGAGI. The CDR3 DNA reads TGTGCCAGTAATGGGGGAACCAGTAGGTGGAATGAGCAGTTCTTC. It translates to CASNGGTSRWNEQFF.

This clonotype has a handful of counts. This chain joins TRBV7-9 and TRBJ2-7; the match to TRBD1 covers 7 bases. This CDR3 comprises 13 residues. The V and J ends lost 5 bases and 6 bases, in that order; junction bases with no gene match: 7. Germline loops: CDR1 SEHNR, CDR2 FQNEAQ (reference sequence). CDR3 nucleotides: TGTGCCAGCAGCCCGGGGACAGCCGGCGAGCAGTACTTC. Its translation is CASSPGTAGEQYF.

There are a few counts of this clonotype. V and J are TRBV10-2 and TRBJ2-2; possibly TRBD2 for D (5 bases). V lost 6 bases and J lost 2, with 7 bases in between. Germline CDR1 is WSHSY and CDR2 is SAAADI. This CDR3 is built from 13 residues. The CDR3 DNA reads TGCGCCAGCAGGAGACTAAACACCGGGGAGCTGTTTTTT. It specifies CASRRLNTGELFF.

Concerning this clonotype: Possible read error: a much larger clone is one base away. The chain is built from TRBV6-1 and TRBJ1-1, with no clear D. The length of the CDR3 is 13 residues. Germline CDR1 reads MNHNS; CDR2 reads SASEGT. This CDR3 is CAGSGGRVTEAFF. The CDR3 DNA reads TGTGCCGGCAGTGGCGGAAGGGTGACTGAAGCTTTCTTT.

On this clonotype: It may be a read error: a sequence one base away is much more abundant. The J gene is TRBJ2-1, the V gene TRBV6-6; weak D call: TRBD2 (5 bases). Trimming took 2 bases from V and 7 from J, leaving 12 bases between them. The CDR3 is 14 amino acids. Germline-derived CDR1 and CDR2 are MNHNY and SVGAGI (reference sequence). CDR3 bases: TGTGCCAGCAGTTACGAGGGAAGGTGGAATGAGCAGTTCTTC. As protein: CASSYEGRWNEQFF.

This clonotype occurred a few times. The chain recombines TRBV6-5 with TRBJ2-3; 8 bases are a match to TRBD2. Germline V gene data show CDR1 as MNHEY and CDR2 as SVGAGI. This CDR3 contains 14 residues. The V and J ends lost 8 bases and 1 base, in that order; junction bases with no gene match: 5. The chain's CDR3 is CASRPGLGTDTQYF. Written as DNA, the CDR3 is TGTGCCAGCCGCCCGGGACTAGGCACAGATACGCAGTATTTT.

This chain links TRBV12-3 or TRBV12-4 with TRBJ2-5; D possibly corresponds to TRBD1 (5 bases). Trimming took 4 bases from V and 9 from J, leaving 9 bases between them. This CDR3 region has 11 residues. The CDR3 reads CASSYKQAQYF. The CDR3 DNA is TGTGCCAGCAGTTACAAACAGGCCCAGTACTTC.

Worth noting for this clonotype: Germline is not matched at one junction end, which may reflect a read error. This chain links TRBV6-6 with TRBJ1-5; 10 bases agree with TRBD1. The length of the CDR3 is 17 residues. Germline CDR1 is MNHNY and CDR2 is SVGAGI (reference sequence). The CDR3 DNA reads TGTGCCAGCGGTCAGTGGAGCCCGGGACAGGGGAATCATCCCCAGCATTTT. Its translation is CASGQWSPGQGNHPQHF.

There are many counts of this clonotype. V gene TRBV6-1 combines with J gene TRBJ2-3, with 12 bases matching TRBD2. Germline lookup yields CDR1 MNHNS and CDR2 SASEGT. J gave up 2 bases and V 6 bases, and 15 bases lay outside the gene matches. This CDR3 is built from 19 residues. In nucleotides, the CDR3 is TGTGCCAGCAGGGGGACAGCATCTGGACTAGCGGGAAACACAGATACGCAGTATTTT. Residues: CASRGTASGLAGNTDTQYF.

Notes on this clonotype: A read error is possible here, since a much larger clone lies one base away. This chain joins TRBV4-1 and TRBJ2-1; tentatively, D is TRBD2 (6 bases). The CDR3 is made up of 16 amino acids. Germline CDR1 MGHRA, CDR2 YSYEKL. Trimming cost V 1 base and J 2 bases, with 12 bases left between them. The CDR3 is CASSQGLASPYNEQFF. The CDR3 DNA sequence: TGCGCCAGCAGCCAAGGGCTAGCGAGCCCCTACAATGAGCAGTTCTTC.

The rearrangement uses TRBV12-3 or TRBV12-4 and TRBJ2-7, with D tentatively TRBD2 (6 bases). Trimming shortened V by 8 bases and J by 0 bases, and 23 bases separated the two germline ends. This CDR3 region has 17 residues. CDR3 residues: CASAKGGLGRGSYEQYF. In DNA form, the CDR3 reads TGTGCCAGCGCAAAGGGCGGATTGGGGCGGGGCTCCTACGAGCAGTACTTC.

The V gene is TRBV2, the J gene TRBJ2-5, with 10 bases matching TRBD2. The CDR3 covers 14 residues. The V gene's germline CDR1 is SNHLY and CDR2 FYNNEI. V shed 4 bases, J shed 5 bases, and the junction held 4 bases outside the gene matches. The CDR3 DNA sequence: TGTGCCAGCAGTGGCCCAGCGGGAGGGGAGACCCAGTACTTC. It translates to CASSGPAGGETQYF.

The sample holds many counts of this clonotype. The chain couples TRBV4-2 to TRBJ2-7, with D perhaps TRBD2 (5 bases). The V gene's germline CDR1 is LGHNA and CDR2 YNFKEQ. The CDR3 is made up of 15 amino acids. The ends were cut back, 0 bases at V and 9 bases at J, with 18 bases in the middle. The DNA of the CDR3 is TGTGCCAGCAGCCAAGAGAGGCAAGCGGTAGCTGGGCAGTACTTC. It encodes CASSQERQAVAGQYF.

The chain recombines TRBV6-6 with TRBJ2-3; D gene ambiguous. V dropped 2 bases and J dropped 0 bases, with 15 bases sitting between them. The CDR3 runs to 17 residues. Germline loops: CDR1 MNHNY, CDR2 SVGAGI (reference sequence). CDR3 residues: CASSYDRRVESTDTQYF. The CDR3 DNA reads TGTGCCAGCAGTTACGATAGGCGAGTGGAGAGCACAGATACGCAGTATTTT.

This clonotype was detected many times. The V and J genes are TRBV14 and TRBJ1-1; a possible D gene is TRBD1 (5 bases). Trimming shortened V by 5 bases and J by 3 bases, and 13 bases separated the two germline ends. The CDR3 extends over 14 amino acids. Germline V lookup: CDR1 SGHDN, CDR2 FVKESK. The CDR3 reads CASSERGLYTEAFF. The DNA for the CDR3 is TGTGCCAGCAGCGAAAGGGGTCTATACACTGAAGCTTTCTTT. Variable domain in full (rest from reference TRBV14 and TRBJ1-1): EAGVTQFPSHSVIEKGQTVTLRCDPISGHDNLYWYRRVMGKEIKFLLHFVKESKQDESGMPNNRFLAERTGGTYSTLKVQPAELEDSGVYFCASSERGLYTEAFFGQGTRLTVV.

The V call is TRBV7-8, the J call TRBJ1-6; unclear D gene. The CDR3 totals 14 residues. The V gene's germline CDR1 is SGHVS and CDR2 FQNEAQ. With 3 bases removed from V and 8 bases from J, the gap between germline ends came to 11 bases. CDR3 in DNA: TGTGCCAGCAGCTTCAGGTGGCCCGATTCACCCCTCCACTTT. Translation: CASSFRWPDSPLHF. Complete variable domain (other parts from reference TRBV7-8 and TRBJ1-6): GAGVSQSPRYKVAKRGQDVALRCDPISGHVSLFWYQQALGQGPEFLTYFQNEAQLDKSGLPSDRFFAERPEGSVSTLKIQRTQQEDSAVYLCASSFRWPDSPLHFGNGTRLTVT.

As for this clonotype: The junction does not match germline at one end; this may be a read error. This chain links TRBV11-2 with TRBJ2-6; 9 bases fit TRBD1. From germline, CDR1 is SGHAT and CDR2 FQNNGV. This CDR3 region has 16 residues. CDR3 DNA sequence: TGTGCCAGCAGCTCGGGGACAGGGCCTGGGGCCAACGTCCTGGCTTTC. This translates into CASSSGTGPGANVLAF.

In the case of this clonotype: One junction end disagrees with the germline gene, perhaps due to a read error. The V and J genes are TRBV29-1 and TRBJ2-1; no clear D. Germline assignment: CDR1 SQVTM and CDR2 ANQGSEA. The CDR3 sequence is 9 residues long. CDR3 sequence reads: CGVRSEQFF. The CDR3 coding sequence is TGCGGCGTTCGATCTGAGCAGTTCTTC.

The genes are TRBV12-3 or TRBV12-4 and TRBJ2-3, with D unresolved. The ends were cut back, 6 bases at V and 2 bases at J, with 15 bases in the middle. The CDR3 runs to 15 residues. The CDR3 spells CASRTGLPFTDTQYF. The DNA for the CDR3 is TGTGCCAGCAGAACTGGGCTGCCTTTCACAGATACGCAGTATTTT.

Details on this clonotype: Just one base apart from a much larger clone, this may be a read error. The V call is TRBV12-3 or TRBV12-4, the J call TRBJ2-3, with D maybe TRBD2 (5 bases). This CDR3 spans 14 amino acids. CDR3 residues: CTSGGRVLGDTQYF. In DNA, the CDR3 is TGTACCAGCGGAGGACGGGTCCTGGGGGATACGCAGTATTTT.

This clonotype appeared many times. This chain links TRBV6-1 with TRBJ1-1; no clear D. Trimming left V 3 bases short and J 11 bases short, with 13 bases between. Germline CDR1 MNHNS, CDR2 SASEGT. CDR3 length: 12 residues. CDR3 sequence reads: CASSDYSVGAFF. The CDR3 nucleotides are TGTGCCAGCAGTGACTACAGTGTTGGGGCTTTCTTT.

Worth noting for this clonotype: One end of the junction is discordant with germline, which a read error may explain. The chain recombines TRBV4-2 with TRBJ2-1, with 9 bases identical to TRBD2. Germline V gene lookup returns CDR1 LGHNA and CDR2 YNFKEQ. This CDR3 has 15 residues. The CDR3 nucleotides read TGTGTCAGCAGCCAGGGACTAGCCGCCAACAATGAGCAGTTCTTC. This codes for CVSSQGLAANNEQFF.